This T cell receptor beta chain derives from a study of T cells in Graves' hyperthyroidism and ophthalmopathy. To note about this clonotype: Its antigen is not identified.

Amplification of TCR beta CDR3 regions was performed using RNA transcripts as template. The HTBI set primed first-round TCR CDR3 RT-PCR. TCRdb re-analysed the multiplex PCR reads in MiXCR, keeping a single row per CDR3 protein. The sample has about 510,000 distinct CDR3 sequences, around 13% seen once. From germline, CDR1 is LNHNV and CDR2 YYDKDF (reference sequence). The CDR3 covers 14 residues. Trimming took off 0 bases at V and 2 bases at J, with 5 bases between the two ends. Study-wide points: Blood also contained most expanded thyroid clonotypes above 0.001.

The sequence was collected from a woman between 40 and 55 years old with Graves' hyperthyroidism. Sequencing used blood. The V and J genes are TRBV15 and TRBJ1-3; D unresolved. The CDR3 nucleotides read TGTGCCACCAGCAGAGAGACGGCTGGAAACACCATATATTTT. Amino acid sequence: CATSRETAGNTIYF.